Here is one T cell receptor (beta chain) with its context. Its antigen is currently unknown. This specimen comes from a study of cytomegalovirus exposure and HLA in healthy donors. The PCR ran on 60 Vbeta and 13 Jbeta primers. Profiled with immunoSEQ multiplex PCR; TCRdb holds only in-frame clones, not every one. The table lists about 110,000 clones, over 60% of them singletons, with under 5% in the top ten. Study-wide results and limits: Across HLA loci, a later analysis found differing TCR association rates, with DRB1 most and HLA-C fewest.

The receptor's source is a male donor in good health and CMV-seronegative. Sequencing was done on a sample of PBMCs.

The CDR3 here is CASSSFDRDPYEQYF. As DNA, the CDR3 is TGTGCCAGCAGCTCGTTCGACAGGGATCCCTACGAGCAGTACTTC. The chain recombines TRBV5-4 with TRBJ2-7; TRBD1 aligns across 7 bases. The CDR3 has 15 amino acids. CDR1 and CDR2 (germline): SGHNT, YYREEE (reference sequence). V gave up 3 bases and J gave up 2 bases; unmatched junction bases: 8.